This TCR beta chain comes out of a study of CD8 T cells in Susac syndrome. RNA totalling roughly 0.5 to 1 ug underwent reverse transcription with random hexamers. TCRdb called the immunoSEQ multiplex PCR reads again in MiXCR, with one record for every CDR3 protein. The sample lists about 200,000 distinct CDR3 sequences; around 95% were seen once. The ends were cut back, 0 bases at V and 2 bases at J, with 19 bases in the middle. The CDR3 spans 18 residues. In germline, CDR1 is KGHSH, CDR2 LQKENI. The TCR sequence derives from a human donor in good health. Sequenced sample: CD4+ T cells from PBMCs. The V and J genes are TRBV18 and TRBJ1-2, with a possible D match to TRBD1 (6 bases). The CDR3 reads CASSPPVGQRTENYGYTF. The CDR3 DNA reads TGTGCCAGCTCACCACCGGTAGGACAGAGAACTGAAAACTATGGCTACACCTTC.